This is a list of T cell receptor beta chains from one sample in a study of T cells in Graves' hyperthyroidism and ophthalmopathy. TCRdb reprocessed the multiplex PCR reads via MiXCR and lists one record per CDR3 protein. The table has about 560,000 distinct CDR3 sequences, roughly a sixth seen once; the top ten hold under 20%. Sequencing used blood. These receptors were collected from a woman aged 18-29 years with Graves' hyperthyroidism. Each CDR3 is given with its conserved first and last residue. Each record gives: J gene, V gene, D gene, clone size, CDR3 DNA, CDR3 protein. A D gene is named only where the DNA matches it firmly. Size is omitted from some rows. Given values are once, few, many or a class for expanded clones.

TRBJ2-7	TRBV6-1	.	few	TGTGCCAGCAGTTACGGGCTTCCCTACGAGCAGTACTTC	CASSYGLPYEQYF
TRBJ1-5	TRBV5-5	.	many	TGTGCCAGCAGCAGGCAGGTCCTTAGCAATCAGCCCCAGCATTTT	CASSRQVLSNQPQHF
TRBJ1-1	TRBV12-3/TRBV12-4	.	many	TGTGCCAGCACCCTGGTGGGGCCGGATGAAGCTTTCTTT	CASTLVGPDEAFF
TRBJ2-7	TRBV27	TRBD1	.	TGTGCCAGCAGTTCCGGACAGGGGGTAGGGCAGTACTTC	CASSSGQGVGQYF
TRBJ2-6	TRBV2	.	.	TGTGCCAGCACCGGACACAGCTCTGGGGCCAACGTCCTGACTTTC	CASTGHSSGANVLTF
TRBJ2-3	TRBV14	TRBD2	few	TGTGCCAGCAGCCAAACTAGCGTCTGGGCAGATACGCAGTATTTT	CASSQTSVWADTQYF
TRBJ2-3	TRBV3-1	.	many	TGTGCCAGCAGCCCTCTTGCATCGGTTACGCAGTATTTT	CASSPLASVTQYF
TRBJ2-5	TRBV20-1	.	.	TGCAGTGCTAGAGTTTTATCAGGGCAAGAGACCCAGTACTTC	CSARVLSGQETQYF
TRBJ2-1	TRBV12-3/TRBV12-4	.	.	TGTGTCAGCACCTTCCCCCCGTACGATGAGCAGTTCTTC	CVSTFPPYDEQFF
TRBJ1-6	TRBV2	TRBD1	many	TGTGCCAGCAGGAAGGGACAGGGGATAGGGCCCCTCCACTTT	CASRKGQGIGPLHF
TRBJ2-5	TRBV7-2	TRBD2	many	TGTGCCAGCAGCTTAGTAAGACTAGCGCAAGAGACCCAGTACTTC	CASSLVRLAQETQYF
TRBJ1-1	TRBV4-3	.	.	TGCGCCAGCAGCTCCAAGGGGGGGACTGAAGCTTTCTTT	CASSSKGGTEAFF
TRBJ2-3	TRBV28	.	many	TGTGCCAGCACTACTGGCAGGGTCCGTGACGCAGATACGCAGTATTTT	CASTTGRVRDADTQYF
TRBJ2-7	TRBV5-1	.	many	TGCGCCAGCAGCTCAACGACAGGTCTTACCTACGAGCAGTACTTC	CASSSTTGLTYEQYF
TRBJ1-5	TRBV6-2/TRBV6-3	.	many	TGTGCCAGCAGCAACTCCTTGGGGAGCTTGGACAATCAGCCCCAGCATTTT	CASSNSLGSLDNQPQHF
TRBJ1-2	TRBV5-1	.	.	TGCGCCAGCACCTCCGGGACGGCTTATGGCTACACCTTC	CASTSGTAYGYTF
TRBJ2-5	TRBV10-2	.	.	TGCGCCAGCAGTGAGCAGTCTAGCCAAGAGACCCAGTACTTC	CASSEQSSQETQYF
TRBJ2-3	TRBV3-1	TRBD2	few	TGTGCCAGCAGCCATGCGTGGACTAGCGGGCGTGCTAGCACAGATACGCAGTATTTT	CASSHAWTSGRASTDTQYF
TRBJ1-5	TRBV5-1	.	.	TGCGCCAGCAGCTTAGACAGGTCCCGCAATCAGCCCCAGCATTTT	CASSLDRSRNQPQHF
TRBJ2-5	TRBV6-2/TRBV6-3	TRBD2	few	TGTGCCAGCAAGATAGCGGGAGGCCAAATCCAAGAGACCCAGTACTTC	CASKIAGGQIQETQYF
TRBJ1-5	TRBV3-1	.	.	TGTGCCAGCAGCCAAGTACCAGGGGCGAATCAGCCCCAGCATTTT	CASSQVPGANQPQHF
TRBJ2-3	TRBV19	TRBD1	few	TGTGCCAGTAGTACGGACAGGGGGGCAGATACGCAGTATTTT	CASSTDRGADTQYF
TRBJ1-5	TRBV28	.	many	TGTGCCAGCAGCCTCGAGGGGCGCTTATACAATCAGCCCCAGCATTTT	CASSLEGRLYNQPQHF
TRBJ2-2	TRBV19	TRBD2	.	TGTGCCAGTAGTAGTATCAGCGGGAGGGCGAACACCGGGGAGCTGTTTTTT	CASSSISGRANTGELFF
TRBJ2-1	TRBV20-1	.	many	TGCAGTGCTAGGCTGGACAGCCGATACAATGAGCAGTTCTTC	CSARLDSRYNEQFF
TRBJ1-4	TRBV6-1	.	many	TGTGCCAGCAGTTCGGGGCTACCTGGCGAAAAACTGTTTTTT	CASSSGLPGEKLFF
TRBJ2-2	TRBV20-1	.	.	TGCAGTGCTAGCCACGGTCTCGACACCGGGGAGCTGTTTTTT	CSASHGLDTGELFF
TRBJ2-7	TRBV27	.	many	TGTGCCAGCAGTTTATCAAGGGGATTGGGCGAGCAGTACTTC	CASSLSRGLGEQYF
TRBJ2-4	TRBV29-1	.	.	TGCAGCGTTGTGGGCGGCCGTAAAAACATTCAGTACTTC	CSVVGGRKNIQYF
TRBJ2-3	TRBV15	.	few	TGTGCCACCAGCAGAGATTTGACGCCTAGCACAGATACGCAGTATTTT	CATSRDLTPSTDTQYF
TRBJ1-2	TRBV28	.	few	TGTGCCAGCAATGGGGACCCCTATGGCTACACCTTC	CASNGDPYGYTF
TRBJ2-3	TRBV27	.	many	TGTGCCAGCAGCCCCCAGTACACAGATACGCAGTATTTT	CASSPQYTDTQYF
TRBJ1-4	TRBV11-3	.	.	TGTGCCAGCAGCTTAGGCGTGGGCCCCAATGAAAAACTGTTTTTT	CASSLGVGPNEKLFF
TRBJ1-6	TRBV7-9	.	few	TGTGCCAGCAGCTTAGATAGGGGGTTAGAATATAATTCACCCCTCCACTTT	CASSLDRGLEYNSPLHF
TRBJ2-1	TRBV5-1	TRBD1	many	TGCGCCAGCAGCAATGGACAGGGCGCCTACAATGAGCAGTTCTTC	CASSNGQGAYNEQFF
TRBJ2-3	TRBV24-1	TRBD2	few	TGTGCCACCAGCCGGACTAGCGGGATGTCAGATACGCAGTATTTT	CATSRTSGMSDTQYF
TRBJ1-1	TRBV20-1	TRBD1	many	TGCAGTGCCCGTGGGGACAGGGACACTGAAGCTTTCTTT	CSARGDRDTEAFF
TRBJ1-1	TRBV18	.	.	TGTGCCAGCTCAGTCCGGGAGAACACTGAAGCTTCCTTT	CASSVRENTEASF
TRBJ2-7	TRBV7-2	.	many	TGTGCCAGCAGCGCCCGACTAGTTGAGGGCGAGCAGTACTTC	CASSARLVEGEQYF
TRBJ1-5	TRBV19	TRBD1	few	TGTGCCAGTAGTACCGGGACAGGGGGCCAGCCCCAGCATTTT	CASSTGTGGQPQHF
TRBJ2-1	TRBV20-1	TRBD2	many	TGCAGTGCTGGGACTAGCGGGAGATCCTACAATGAGCAGTTCTTC	CSAGTSGRSYNEQFF
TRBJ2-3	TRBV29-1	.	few	TGCAGCGTTGACGAGGGCACTAGCACAGATACGCAGTATTTT	CSVDEGTSTDTQYF